The following is a T cell receptor beta chain sequence with its context. This clonotype has only one observation. Its antigen is currently not known. A much more abundant neighbour one base away suggests this may be a read error. The germline V gene supplies CDR1 SQVTM and CDR2 ANQGSEA. The trim is 6 bases for V and 6 bases for J, with a gap of 11 bases between the germline ends. From its cysteine to its phenylalanine, the CDR3 spans 11 amino acids. Of all the DNA, just the CDR3 is kept, 33 bases in frame from base 1. The data were obtained in a study of T cells in Graves' hyperthyroidism and ophthalmopathy (dated by TCRdb to between 2018 and 2020). Context from the whole study: To identify distinguishing TCR V-J signatures, a discovery cohort of 90 to 100 patients was used, comprising 40 to 45 with Graves' ophthalmopathy and 55 to 65 with stable Graves' hyperthyroidism. Prospective prediction of ophthalmopathy was tested in an independent validation cohort consisting of 18 to 20 hyperthyroidism patients and over 15 patients who later progressed to ophthalmopathy. The 100 discovery patients were randomly split 7:3 into training and test sets. In about 6 Graves' hyperthyroidism patients, the study also compared T-cell repertoires from thyroid tissue with T-cell repertoires from blood. Following sampling, methimazole starting at 30 mg daily was given to hyperthyroidism patients, and high-dose intravenous methylprednisolone was given to ophthalmopathy patients. TCR Vbeta CDR3 sequencing of some 140 peripheral blood samples (more than 40 ophthalmopathy, 75 to 80 hyperthyroidism and about 17 progressor patients) is reported in the paper. The investigation overall reported the following: Most expanded thyroid clonotypes (frequency above 0.001) were also detected in blood, a finding suggesting that blood repertoires may reflect thyroid immune responses. In validation, the model predicted progression to ophthalmopathy with approximately 71% sensitivity and roughly 75% specificity, a median of roughly seven months before onset. Ophthalmopathy was separated from stable hyperthyroidism by a 13 V-J signature model, with approximately 85% sensitivity and 81% to 82% specificity obtained in cross-validation and 80%/75% obtained in testing. Sample size was not statistically predetermined, and blinding of investigators to group allocation was not performed.

Any patient with an uncontrolled infection, another autoimmune disease, pregnancy or lactation was excluded. Clinical symptoms, serum thyroxine and TRAb, thyroid ultrasound, and orbital computed tomography formed the basis for the diagnoses. Total RNA was extracted with Trizol reagent, and quality was checked on an Agilent 2100 Bioanalyzer. Amplification of TCR beta CDR3 regions was carried out from RNA transcripts. A first-round RT-PCR of the TCR CDR3 used the HTBI primer set with the Qiagen OneStep RT-PCR kit. Libraries were constructed in a second round of multiplex PCR, after which size selection and purification were performed. The libraries were sequenced on an Illumina HiSeq2000 using paired-end 100 bp reads. Per the original workflow: SOAPnuke was used to process the raw data, with reads discarded if the reads contained adapters or uncalled bases, had a mean Phred below 15, or lacked an exact constant-primer or identifier match. COPE v1.2.5 was used to merge the high-quality paired reads, and each unique nucleotide sequence was defined as a clonotype. MiTCR v1.1 was used to align clonotypes to the IMGT TRBV, TRBD and TRBJ reference segments. Analysis was restricted to V-J combinations with a frequency above 0.0001, which covered over 98% of repertoires. A TCS score was defined as the ratio between F50 (clonal expansion) and ExV (chaos), using BLOSUM62-based TCRdist between CDR3 peptides within each V-J. Welch's t-statistics and random forest reduced fewer than 600 V-J features to roughly 13, which were used in a naive Bayes classifier (R e1071). The Morisita-Horn index was used to measure how similar the thyroid and blood repertoires were. TCRdb handled the public reads itself, with Q25 trimming in fastp and clone calling in MiXCR, and kept productive beta chains. A single entry per CDR3 protein holds the most common genes and DNA from its merged rows. For this entry, the V and J calls and clone size follow TCRdb and not the study's own pipeline. This sample lists roughly 500,000 distinct CDR3 sequences; 40% to 50% were detected once. The biggest ten clones account for about 43% of the sample.

The receptor chain draws on TRBV29-1 and TRBJ1-2, with the D gene not confidently named. The sequence derives from an adult woman with Graves' disease, either hyperthyroidism or ophthalmopathy (not recorded which). Sequencing input: peripheral blood or thyroid tissue (not recorded which). In nucleotides, the sequence is TGCAGCGTCGAAAGGTACCATGGCTACACCTTC. It translates to CSVERYHGYTF.